This TCR beta chain was obtained from a study of identical twins. Study-wide points: High-abundance cord blood beta clonotypes had fewer insertions; memory repertoires showed none. Within monozygotic twins, out-of-frame TCR alpha sharing was underestimated by the models.

TCRdb processed the 5' RACE reads anew with MiXCR; each CDR3 protein has one entry. The sample holds about 550,000 distinct CDR3 sequences; about 20% are singletons and the top ten take around 0.5%. Healthy Caucasians, and only they, were the donors. This clonotype came up many times. Its target is unknown. This sample was also put to use in a study of yellow fever vaccine responses in identical twins. That work states: In identical twins, vaccine T cell responses appeared partly shared and partly individual.

This sequence was found in a young woman in good health. The sample taken for sequencing was CD4+ T cells sorted from blood.

In DNA form, the CDR3 reads TGTGCCAGCAGTTTATATAGGACTTATAATTCACCCCTCCACTTT. Protein sequence: CASSLYRTYNSPLHF. V usage is TRBV28 and J usage is TRBJ1-6; D gene unclear. In germline, CDR1 is MDHEN, CDR2 SYDVKM. CDR3 length: 15 amino acids. V lost 1 base and J lost 4, with 8 bases in between. Based on the CDR3 plus reference TRBV28 and TRBJ1-6, the full variable domain is DVKVTQSSRYLVKRTGEKVFLECVQDMDHENMFWYRQDPGLGLRLIYFSYDVKMKEKGDIPEGYSVSREKKERFSLILESASTNQTSMYLCASSLYRTYNSPLHFGNGTRLTVT.